A selection of T cell receptor beta chains follows, all from one sample in a study of blood T cell repertoires in COVID-19. Method: immunoSEQ multiplex PCR; TCRdb's copy keeps in-frame clones and lacks some. Among approximately 500,000 clones listed, 88% were seen once. Sequencing input: PBMCs or T cells enriched from blood (not recorded which). These receptors were obtained from a woman aged 40 to 49 who had recovered from COVID-19. CDR3s include the opening cysteine and the closing phenylalanine or tryptophan. The D gene is left open where the match is weak. Not all rows give a size; the values are once, few, many and, for expanded clones, a class.

abundance: once
v_gene: TRBV9
j_gene: TRBJ1-4
d_gene: -
CDR3nt: TGTGCCAGCAATCGAGGGGGGGCAACTAATGAAAAACTGTTTTTT
CDR3aa: CASNRGGATNEKLFF

abundance: -
v_gene: TRBV6-5
j_gene: TRBJ1-1
d_gene: -
CDR3nt: TGTGCCAGCAGTTTACAGCAAAACACTGAAGCTTTCTTT
CDR3aa: CASSLQQNTEAFF

abundance: -
v_gene: TRBV18
j_gene: TRBJ2-7
d_gene: TRBD2
CDR3nt: TGTGCCAGCTCACCTTTGCTTCCTCTAGCGGAGGCCTTTGAGCAGTACTTC
CDR3aa: CASSPLLPLAEAFEQYF

abundance: few
v_gene: TRBV19
j_gene: TRBJ1-2
d_gene: TRBD1
CDR3nt: TGTGCCAGTAGTACCCAGGGGGCCCATGGCTACACCTTC
CDR3aa: CASSTQGAHGYTF

abundance: -
v_gene: TRBV30
j_gene: TRBJ1-2
d_gene: -
CDR3nt: TGTGCCTGGAGGTCAGAGACAAACTATGGCTACACCTTC
CDR3aa: CAWRSETNYGYTF

abundance: -
v_gene: TRBV7-9
j_gene: TRBJ1-2
d_gene: -
CDR3nt: TGTGCCAGCAGCTTAGGGACATCACCTAACTATGGCTACACCTTC
CDR3aa: CASSLGTSPNYGYTF

abundance: -
v_gene: TRBV5-8
j_gene: TRBJ2-1
d_gene: -
CDR3nt: TGTGCCAGCAGCTTGGGTTTAGCGAACTCCTACAATGAGCAGTTCTTC
CDR3aa: CASSLGLANSYNEQFF

abundance: few
v_gene: TRBV10-1
j_gene: TRBJ2-5
d_gene: -
CDR3nt: TGCGCCAGCAGTGATAGCGAAAAAGAGACCCAGTACTTC
CDR3aa: CASSDSEKETQYF

abundance: -
v_gene: TRBV5-1
j_gene: TRBJ2-2
d_gene: -
CDR3nt: TGCGCCAGCAGGCGGTCCGGGGAAGGGGAGCTGTTTTTT
CDR3aa: CASRRSGEGELFF

abundance: -
v_gene: TRBV2
j_gene: TRBJ2-3
d_gene: TRBD2
CDR3nt: TGTGCCAGCAGTGAGCAGCGGGAGAGCACAGATACGCAGTATTTT
CDR3aa: CASSEQRESTDTQYF

abundance: few
v_gene: TRBV7-7
j_gene: TRBJ2-3
d_gene: -
CDR3nt: TGTGCTAGCAGCCCCCAGGGGGGAGACACAGATACGCAGTATTTT
CDR3aa: CASSPQGGDTDTQYF

abundance: -
v_gene: TRBV5-1
j_gene: TRBJ2-2
d_gene: TRBD1
CDR3nt: TGCGCCAGCAGCTTGCAGGGGACAGGCAACACCGGGGAGCTGTTTTTT
CDR3aa: CASSLQGTGNTGELFF

abundance: -
v_gene: TRBV6-5
j_gene: TRBJ1-2
d_gene: -
CDR3nt: TGTGCCAGCAGGGCGGGGTCAAACTATGGCTACACCTTC
CDR3aa: CASRAGSNYGYTF

abundance: few
v_gene: TRBV11-2
j_gene: TRBJ1-1
d_gene: -
CDR3nt: TGTGCCAGCAGCTTAGAGCAGGTAAACACTGAAGCTTTCTTT
CDR3aa: CASSLEQVNTEAFF

abundance: -
v_gene: TRBV11-1
j_gene: TRBJ1-1
d_gene: TRBD1
CDR3nt: TGTGCCAGCAGCTCCTTTGGGACAGGGGTGCGCACTGAAGCTTTCTTT
CDR3aa: CASSSFGTGVRTEAFF

abundance: once
v_gene: TRBV10-3
j_gene: TRBJ2-7
d_gene: TRBD2
CDR3nt: TGTGCCATCAGGAGCGGGAGGGCCTCCTACGAGCAGTACTTC
CDR3aa: CAIRSGRASYEQYF

abundance: -
v_gene: TRBV24-1
j_gene: TRBJ1-2
d_gene: -
CDR3nt: TGTGCCACCAGTGGTATTACAGGGTCCGACTATGGCTACACCTTC
CDR3aa: CATSGITGSDYGYTF

abundance: -
v_gene: TRBV7-2
j_gene: TRBJ2-1
d_gene: TRBD2
CDR3nt: TGTGCCAGCAGCTTAGAGGGGACTAGCGCCCATGAGCAGTTCTTC
CDR3aa: CASSLEGTSAHEQFF

abundance: -
v_gene: TRBV7-9
j_gene: TRBJ2-7
d_gene: -
CDR3nt: TGTGCCAGCAGCGTTGAAACTAGTTTCGACGAGCAGTACTTC
CDR3aa: CASSVETSFDEQYF

abundance: -
v_gene: TRBV11-2
j_gene: TRBJ2-1
d_gene: TRBD2
CDR3nt: TGTGCCAGCAGCTTAGATCTGAGGGGAATGGGAGGGCGCTCCTACAATGAGCAGTTCTTC
CDR3aa: CASSLDLRGMGGRSYNEQFF

abundance: -
v_gene: TRBV9
j_gene: TRBJ2-1
d_gene: TRBD2
CDR3nt: TGTGCCAGCAGCGCCACTAGCGGGAGGACCTACAATGAGCAGTTCTTC
CDR3aa: CASSATSGRTYNEQFF

abundance: -
v_gene: TRBV28
j_gene: TRBJ1-2
d_gene: -
CDR3nt: TGTGCCAGCACCAGCTCCCGGACAGCGTATGGCTACACCTTC
CDR3aa: CASTSSRTAYGYTF

abundance: -
v_gene: TRBV2
j_gene: TRBJ2-4
d_gene: TRBD2
CDR3nt: TGTGCCAGCAGACCCGGACTAGCGGGGCTTAAAAACATTCAGTACTTC
CDR3aa: CASRPGLAGLKNIQYF

abundance: -
v_gene: TRBV29-1
j_gene: TRBJ1-1
d_gene: -
CDR3nt: TGCAGCGTTACGGTCTACACTGAAGCTTTCTTT
CDR3aa: CSVTVYTEAFF

abundance: -
v_gene: TRBV27
j_gene: TRBJ1-5
d_gene: -
CDR3nt: TGTGCCAGCAGTTTTATTCATCAGCCCCAGCATTTT
CDR3aa: CASSFIHQPQHF

abundance: -
v_gene: TRBV19
j_gene: TRBJ2-1
d_gene: TRBD2
CDR3nt: TGTGCCAGTAGTATTAAAGGTCTAGCGGTCCTGAATGAGCAGTTCTTC
CDR3aa: CASSIKGLAVLNEQFF

abundance: -
v_gene: TRBV10-2
j_gene: TRBJ1-1
d_gene: TRBD1
CDR3nt: TGCGCCAGCAGTGCCCCTGACAGGGCGAACACTGAAGCTTTCTTT
CDR3aa: CASSAPDRANTEAFF

abundance: once
v_gene: TRBV10-2
j_gene: TRBJ2-1
d_gene: TRBD2
CDR3nt: TGCGCCAGCACCTTAGCGGGAGGACCCTACAATGAGCAGTTCTTC
CDR3aa: CASTLAGGPYNEQFF

abundance: -
v_gene: TRBV30
j_gene: TRBJ2-1
d_gene: TRBD2
CDR3nt: TGTGCCTGGGTTTCCGGACTAGCGGGAGCTGTTAGGCAGCAGTTCTTC
CDR3aa: CAWVSGLAGAVRQQFF

abundance: -
v_gene: TRBV19
j_gene: TRBJ2-1
d_gene: TRBD2
CDR3nt: TGTGCCAGTAGTATATTAGCGGGGCTTTACAATGAGCAGTTCTTC
CDR3aa: CASSILAGLYNEQFF

abundance: -
v_gene: TRBV6-2/TRBV6-3
j_gene: TRBJ1-2
d_gene: TRBD1
CDR3nt: TGTGCCAGCAGTCCAAACCGACAGGGAGGCTATGGCTACACCTTC
CDR3aa: CASSPNRQGGYGYTF

abundance: -
v_gene: TRBV3-1/TRBV3-2
j_gene: TRBJ1-1
d_gene: TRBD1
CDR3nt: TGTGCCAGCAGCCAAGGGGGACAGGGCTACACTGAAGCTTTCTTT
CDR3aa: CASSQGGQGYTEAFF

abundance: -
v_gene: TRBV4-2
j_gene: TRBJ2-7
d_gene: -
CDR3nt: TGTGCCAGCAGCCAAGATATAGGGGTATGGCAGCAGTACTTC
CDR3aa: CASSQDIGVWQQYF

abundance: -
v_gene: TRBV6-1
j_gene: TRBJ1-4
d_gene: TRBD1
CDR3nt: TGTGCCAGCAGTGAAATCAGGGGGGTGGCTAATGAAAAACTGTTTTTT
CDR3aa: CASSEIRGVANEKLFF

abundance: once
v_gene: TRBV2
j_gene: TRBJ1-1
d_gene: -
CDR3nt: TGTGCCAGCAGTGAAGGCAACGGGGGGGGTAGCACTGAAGCTTTCTTT
CDR3aa: CASSEGNGGGSTEAFF

abundance: once
v_gene: TRBV7-2
j_gene: TRBJ1-6
d_gene: -
CDR3nt: TGTGCCAGCAGCCCCACCCGGGGAGGGAATTCACCCCTCCACTTT
CDR3aa: CASSPTRGGNSPLHF

abundance: medium-sized
v_gene: TRBV4-1
j_gene: TRBJ1-5
d_gene: -
CDR3nt: TGCGCCAGCAGCCTGGGGCCCCAGAGCAATCAGCCCCAGCATTTT
CDR3aa: CASSLGPQSNQPQHF

abundance: -
v_gene: TRBV6-6
j_gene: TRBJ1-5
d_gene: TRBD1
CDR3nt: TGTGCCAGCAGCCCCGGGACAGTTAGCAATCAGCCCCAGCATTTT
CDR3aa: CASSPGTVSNQPQHF

abundance: -
v_gene: TRBV18
j_gene: TRBJ2-5
d_gene: -
CDR3nt: TGTGCCAGCTCGCCGCCAAACAACCTCAGGGAGACCCAGTACTTC
CDR3aa: CASSPPNNLRETQYF

abundance: -
v_gene: TRBV2
j_gene: TRBJ2-2
d_gene: -
CDR3nt: TGTGCCAGCAGAAGACAATCCGGGGAGCTGTTTTTT
CDR3aa: CASRRQSGELFF

abundance: -
v_gene: TRBV2
j_gene: TRBJ2-1
d_gene: -
CDR3nt: TGTGCCAGCAGTTCCGCAGGGGACGAGCAGTTCTTC
CDR3aa: CASSSAGDEQFF

abundance: -
v_gene: TRBV12-3/TRBV12-4
j_gene: TRBJ1-1
d_gene: TRBD1
CDR3nt: TGTGCCAGCAGACAGGGGTGGAAGACTGAAGCTTTCTTT
CDR3aa: CASRQGWKTEAFF

abundance: -
v_gene: TRBV24-1
j_gene: TRBJ2-3
d_gene: -
CDR3nt: TGTGCCACCAGTGACCTATGGGGGGAGAGCACAGATACGCAGTATTTT
CDR3aa: CATSDLWGESTDTQYF

abundance: -
v_gene: TRBV29-1
j_gene: TRBJ1-1
d_gene: -
CDR3nt: TGCAGCGGAAGATTGACAGGCTTGAACACTGAAGCTTTCTTT
CDR3aa: CSGRLTGLNTEAFF

abundance: -
v_gene: TRBV2
j_gene: TRBJ1-1
d_gene: TRBD1
CDR3nt: TGTGCCAGCAGCTACAGGGGATTGGACACTGAAGCTTTCTTT
CDR3aa: CASSYRGLDTEAFF

abundance: -
v_gene: TRBV2
j_gene: TRBJ2-4
d_gene: -
CDR3nt: TGTGCCAGCAGTGGCCAGGGGACAAACATTCAGTACTTC
CDR3aa: CASSGQGTNIQYF

abundance: -
v_gene: TRBV7-6
j_gene: TRBJ2-1
d_gene: TRBD2
CDR3nt: TGTGCCAGCAGCTCGGGACTAGCGGGATGGGGCGGTGTCGGAATGGGTGAGCAGTTCTTC
CDR3aa: CASSSGLAGWGGVGMGEQFF

abundance: -
v_gene: TRBV5-6
j_gene: TRBJ1-1
d_gene: -
CDR3nt: TGTGCCAGCAGCTTTCCCGAGGCCCTACGGCCGGGGGACACTGAAGCTTTCTTT
CDR3aa: CASSFPEALRPGDTEAFF

abundance: -
v_gene: TRBV5-1
j_gene: TRBJ2-1
d_gene: -
CDR3nt: TGCGCCAGCAGCTTGGTCTCGCCTAGTAGGAATGAGCAGTTCTTC
CDR3aa: CASSLVSPSRNEQFF

abundance: -
v_gene: TRBV11-3
j_gene: TRBJ1-1
d_gene: -
CDR3nt: TGTGCCAGCAGCACCAGGGTGGCGAAGGCTTTCTTT
CDR3aa: CASSTRVAKAFF

abundance: -
v_gene: TRBV3-1/TRBV3-2
j_gene: TRBJ2-3
d_gene: TRBD2
CDR3nt: TGTGCCAGCAGCCATGGAACTAGCGGGAGGGGAACAGATACGCAGTATTTT
CDR3aa: CASSHGTSGRGTDTQYF

abundance: -
v_gene: TRBV11-3
j_gene: TRBJ2-3
d_gene: -
CDR3nt: TGTGCCAGCCGCGTCCCGGAAAACAGGGGAGCGGGAGTTATCGATACGCAGTATTTT
CDR3aa: CASRVPENRGAGVIDTQYF

abundance: -
v_gene: TRBV2
j_gene: TRBJ2-3
d_gene: -
CDR3nt: TGTGCCAGCAGTGAAGCGCTAGGGGGAGGGTGGAATACAGATACGCAGTATTTT
CDR3aa: CASSEALGGGWNTDTQYF

abundance: -
v_gene: TRBV19
j_gene: TRBJ1-5
d_gene: -
CDR3nt: TGTGCCAGTAGTAGGCGACTCAATCAGCCCCAGCATTTT
CDR3aa: CASSRRLNQPQHF

abundance: once
v_gene: TRBV7-8
j_gene: TRBJ2-1
d_gene: TRBD2
CDR3nt: TGTGCCAGCAGCTTGGGGGCTAGCGGGGATTACAATGAGCAGTTCTTC
CDR3aa: CASSLGASGDYNEQFF

abundance: -
v_gene: TRBV4-3
j_gene: TRBJ1-3
d_gene: -
CDR3nt: TGCGCCAGCAGCCACAGGGCTGGAAACACCATATATTTT
CDR3aa: CASSHRAGNTIYF

abundance: -
v_gene: TRBV21-1
j_gene: TRBJ1-1
d_gene: -
CDR3nt: TGTGCCAGCAGCAAAGAGGGGTGGGACAGGGGCACTGAAGCTTTCTTT
CDR3aa: CASSKEGWDRGTEAFF

abundance: -
v_gene: TRBV6-2/TRBV6-3
j_gene: TRBJ2-7
d_gene: -
CDR3nt: TGTGCCAGCAGTACAGGGGGGGTGTACGAGCAGTACTTC
CDR3aa: CASSTGGVYEQYF

abundance: -
v_gene: TRBV7-9
j_gene: TRBJ2-1
d_gene: TRBD1
CDR3nt: TGTGCCAGCTCAGGGGACAGAGTGTATGAGCAGTTCTTC
CDR3aa: CASSGDRVYEQFF

abundance: -
v_gene: TRBV19
j_gene: TRBJ1-4
d_gene: -
CDR3nt: TGTGCCAGTAGGGACATCGGGGGGTCGAGTGAAAAACTGTTTTTT
CDR3aa: CASRDIGGSSEKLFF